The following is a TCR beta chain sequence with its context. Its antigen is as yet unknown. Data came from immunoSEQ multiplex PCR; TCRdb stores just in-frame clones and leaves some out. The table shows roughly 180,000 clones, with around four fifths occurring only once. These data are taken from a study of cytomegalovirus exposure and HLA in healthy donors. Study results and caveats: Within the 120 or so validation repertoires, first-cohort TCR clusters tended to co-occur, according to a later analysis.

The CDR3 length is 13 residues. V was cut by 4 bases and J by 5 bases, with 9 bases left in between. From germline, CDR1 is SGHTA and CDR2 FQGNSA. The receptor's source is a man aged 18 to 30 in good health and CMV-seropositive. Source material: PBMCs. This chain links TRBV7-2 with TRBJ2-1, with D unclear. CDR3 nucleotide sequence: TGTGCCAGCAGCTCCGACACACACAATGAGCAGTTCTTC. Amino acids: CASSSDTHNEQFF.